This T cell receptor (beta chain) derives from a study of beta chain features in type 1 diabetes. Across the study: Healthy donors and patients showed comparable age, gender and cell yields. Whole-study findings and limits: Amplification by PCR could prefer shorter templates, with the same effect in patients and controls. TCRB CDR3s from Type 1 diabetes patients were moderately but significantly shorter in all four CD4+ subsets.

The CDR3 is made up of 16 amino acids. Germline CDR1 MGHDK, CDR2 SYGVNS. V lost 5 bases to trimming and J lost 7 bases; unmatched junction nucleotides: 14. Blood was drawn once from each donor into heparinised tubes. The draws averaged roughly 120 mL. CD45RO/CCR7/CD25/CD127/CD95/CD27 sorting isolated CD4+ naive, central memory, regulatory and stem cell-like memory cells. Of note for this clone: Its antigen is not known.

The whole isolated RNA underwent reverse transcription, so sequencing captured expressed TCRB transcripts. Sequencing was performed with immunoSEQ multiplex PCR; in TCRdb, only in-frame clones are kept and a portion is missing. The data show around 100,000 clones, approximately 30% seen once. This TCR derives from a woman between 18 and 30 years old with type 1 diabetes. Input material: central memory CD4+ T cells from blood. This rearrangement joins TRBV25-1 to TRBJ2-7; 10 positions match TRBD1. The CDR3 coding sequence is TGTGCCAGCAGTCGACTCGGGACAGGGGCGCCATCTGAGCAGTACTTC. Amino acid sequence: CASSRLGTGAPSEQYF.